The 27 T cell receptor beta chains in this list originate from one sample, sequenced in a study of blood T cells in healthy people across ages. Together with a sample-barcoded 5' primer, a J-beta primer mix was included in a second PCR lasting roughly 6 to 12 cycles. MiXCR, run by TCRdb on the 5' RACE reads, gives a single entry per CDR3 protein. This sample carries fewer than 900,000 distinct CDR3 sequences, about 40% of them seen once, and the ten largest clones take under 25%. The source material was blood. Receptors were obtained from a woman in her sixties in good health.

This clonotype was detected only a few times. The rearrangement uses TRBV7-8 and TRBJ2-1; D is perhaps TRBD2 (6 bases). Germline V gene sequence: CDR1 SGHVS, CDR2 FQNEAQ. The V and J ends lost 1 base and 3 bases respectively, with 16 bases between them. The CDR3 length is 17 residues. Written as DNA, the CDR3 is TGTGCCAGCAGCTTAGTAGGGCGGCCCGGGGGCTACAATGAGCAGTTCTTC. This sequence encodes CASSLVGRPGGYNEQFF.

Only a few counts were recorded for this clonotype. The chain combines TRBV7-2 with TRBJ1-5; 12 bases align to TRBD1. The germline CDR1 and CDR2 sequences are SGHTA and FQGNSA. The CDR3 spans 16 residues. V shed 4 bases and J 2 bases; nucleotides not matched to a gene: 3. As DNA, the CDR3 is TGTGCCAGCAGCTGGGGACAGGGGGCCGGCAATCAGCCCCAGCATTTT. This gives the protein CASSWGQGAGNQPQHF.

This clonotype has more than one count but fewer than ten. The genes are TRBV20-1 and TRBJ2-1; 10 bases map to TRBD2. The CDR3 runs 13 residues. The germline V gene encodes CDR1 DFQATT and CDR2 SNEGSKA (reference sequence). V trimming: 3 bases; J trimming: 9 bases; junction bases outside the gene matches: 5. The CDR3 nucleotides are TGCAGTGCTAGGCTAGCGGGAGCTCCTGAGCAGTTCTTC. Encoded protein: CSARLAGAPEQFF.

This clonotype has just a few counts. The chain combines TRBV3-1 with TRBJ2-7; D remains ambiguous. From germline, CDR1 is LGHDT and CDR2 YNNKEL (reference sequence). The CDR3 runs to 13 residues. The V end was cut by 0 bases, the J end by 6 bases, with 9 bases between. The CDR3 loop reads CASSQDSRSEQYF. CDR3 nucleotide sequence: TGTGCCAGCAGCCAAGACTCGAGATCCGAGCAGTACTTC.

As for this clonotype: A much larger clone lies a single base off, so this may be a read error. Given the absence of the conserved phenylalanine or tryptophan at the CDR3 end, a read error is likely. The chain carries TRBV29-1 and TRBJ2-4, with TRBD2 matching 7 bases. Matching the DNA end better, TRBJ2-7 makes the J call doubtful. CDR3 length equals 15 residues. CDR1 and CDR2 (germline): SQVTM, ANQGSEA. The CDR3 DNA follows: TGCAGCGGGTTAAGTTGGGCGGGGGTGTCCTACGAGCAGTACTAC. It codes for CSGLSWAGVSYEQYY.

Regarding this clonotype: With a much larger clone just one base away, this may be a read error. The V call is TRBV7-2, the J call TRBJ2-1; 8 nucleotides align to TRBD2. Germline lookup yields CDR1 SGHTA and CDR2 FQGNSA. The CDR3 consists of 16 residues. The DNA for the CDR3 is TGTGCCAGCAGCTTAGGGGGACTAGGGGTCTACAATGGGCAGTTCTTC. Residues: CASSLGGLGVYNGQFF.

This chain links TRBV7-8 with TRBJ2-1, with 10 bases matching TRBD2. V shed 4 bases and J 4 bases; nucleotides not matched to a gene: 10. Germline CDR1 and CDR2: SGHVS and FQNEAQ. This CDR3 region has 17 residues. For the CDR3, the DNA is TGTGCCAGCAGCTCCGGGAGGAGTAGCGGGAGGTACAATGAGCAGTTCTTC. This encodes CASSSGRSSGRYNEQFF.

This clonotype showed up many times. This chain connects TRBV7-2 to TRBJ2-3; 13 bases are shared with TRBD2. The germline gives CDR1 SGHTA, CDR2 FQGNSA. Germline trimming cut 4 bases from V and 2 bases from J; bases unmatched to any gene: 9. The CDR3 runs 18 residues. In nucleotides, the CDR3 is TGTGCCAGCAGCTCCACGCCTACTAGCGGGGGGGCCACAGATACGCAGTATTTT. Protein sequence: CASSSTPTSGGATDTQYF.

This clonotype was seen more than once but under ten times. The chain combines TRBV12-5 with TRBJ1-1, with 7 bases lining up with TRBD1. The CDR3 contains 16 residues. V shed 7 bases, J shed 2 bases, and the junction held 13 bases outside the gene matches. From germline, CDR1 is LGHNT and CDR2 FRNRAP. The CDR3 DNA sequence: TGTGCTAGTGCCCCAGCCGGGGACAGTCCTAACACTGAAGCTTTCTTT. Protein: CASAPAGDSPNTEAFF.

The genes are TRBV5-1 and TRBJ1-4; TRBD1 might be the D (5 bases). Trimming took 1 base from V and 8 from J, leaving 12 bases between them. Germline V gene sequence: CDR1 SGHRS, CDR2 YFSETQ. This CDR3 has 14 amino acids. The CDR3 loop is CASSLSGMGEKLFF. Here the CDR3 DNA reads TGCGCCAGCAGCTTGTCAGGGATGGGGGAAAAACTGTTTTTT.

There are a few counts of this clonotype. The CDR3 sequence: CASSPSNEAFF. DNA of the CDR3: TGTGCCAGCAGCCCAAGTAATGAAGCTTTCTTT. V is TRBV11-2 and J is TRBJ1-1; D uncertain. The germline V and J ends were trimmed by 5 bases and 7 bases, with 8 bases remaining between them. CDR3 length: 11 residues. Germline assignment: CDR1 SGHAT and CDR2 FQNNGV.

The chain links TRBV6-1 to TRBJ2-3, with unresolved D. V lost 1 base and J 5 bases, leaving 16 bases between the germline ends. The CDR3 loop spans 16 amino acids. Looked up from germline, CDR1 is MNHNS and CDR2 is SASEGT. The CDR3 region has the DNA TGTGCCAGCAGTGAAGGTCTGGGTACTTTCGTAGATACGCAGTATTTT. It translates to CASSEGLGTFVDTQYF.

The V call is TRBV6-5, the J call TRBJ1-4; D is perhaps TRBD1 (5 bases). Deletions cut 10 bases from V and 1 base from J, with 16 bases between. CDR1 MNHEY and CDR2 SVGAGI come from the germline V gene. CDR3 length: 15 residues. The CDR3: CATTTGLLTNEKLFF. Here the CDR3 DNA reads TGTGCCACCACGACGGGACTTTTAACTAATGAAAAACTGTTTTTT.

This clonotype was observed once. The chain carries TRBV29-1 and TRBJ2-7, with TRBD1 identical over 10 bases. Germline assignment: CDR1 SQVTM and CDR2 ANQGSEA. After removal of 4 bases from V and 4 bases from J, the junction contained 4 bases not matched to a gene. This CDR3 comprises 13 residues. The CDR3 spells CSVVGQGDYEQYF. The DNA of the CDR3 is TGCAGCGTTGTTGGACAGGGGGATTACGAGCAGTACTTC.

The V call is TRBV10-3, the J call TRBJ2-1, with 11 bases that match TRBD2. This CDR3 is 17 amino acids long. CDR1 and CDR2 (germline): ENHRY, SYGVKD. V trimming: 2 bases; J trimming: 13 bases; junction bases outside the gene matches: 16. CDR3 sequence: CAISETATSGIGETQFF. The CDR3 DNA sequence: TGTGCCATCAGTGAGACAGCGACTAGCGGGATCGGCGAGACCCAGTTCTTC.

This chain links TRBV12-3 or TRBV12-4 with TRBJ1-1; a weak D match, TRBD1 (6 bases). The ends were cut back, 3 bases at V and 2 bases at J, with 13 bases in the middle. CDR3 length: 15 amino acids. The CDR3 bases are TGTGCCAGCAGTTTTATGAACAGGGCTAACACTGAAGCTTTCTTT. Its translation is CASSFMNRANTEAFF.

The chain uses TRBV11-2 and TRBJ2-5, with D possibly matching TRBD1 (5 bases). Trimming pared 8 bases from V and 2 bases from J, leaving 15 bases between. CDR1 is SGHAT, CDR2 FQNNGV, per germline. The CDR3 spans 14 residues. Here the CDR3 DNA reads TGTGCCAGCGGCCACACGGACAAACAAGAGACCCAGTACTTC. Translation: CASGHTDKQETQYF.

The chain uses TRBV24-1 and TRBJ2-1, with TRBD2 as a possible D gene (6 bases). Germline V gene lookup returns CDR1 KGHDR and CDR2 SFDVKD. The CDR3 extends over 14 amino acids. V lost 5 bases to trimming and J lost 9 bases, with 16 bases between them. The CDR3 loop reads CATSGSTSPTEQFF. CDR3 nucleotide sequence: TGTGCCACCAGTGGGTCGACTAGTCCGACTGAGCAGTTCTTC.

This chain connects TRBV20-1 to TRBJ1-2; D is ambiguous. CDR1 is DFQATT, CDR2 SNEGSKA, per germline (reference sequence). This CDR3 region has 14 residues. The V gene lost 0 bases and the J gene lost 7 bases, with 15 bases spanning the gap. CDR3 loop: CSARDPSMNRGYTF. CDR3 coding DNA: TGCAGTGCTAGAGACCCATCCATGAACCGTGGCTACACCTTC.

CDR3 bases: TGCGCCAGCAGCTTCCTCCGTTCGGGCGGGATGTTCAACAATGAGCAGTACTTC. This sequence encodes CASSFLRSGGMFNNEQYF. The chain is built from TRBV5-1 and TRBJ2-7, with D possibly being TRBD2 (6 bases). The germline V gene has CDR1 SGHRS and CDR2 YFSETQ. This CDR3 is built from 18 residues. V was clipped by 2 bases and J by 7 bases, with 28 bases between them.

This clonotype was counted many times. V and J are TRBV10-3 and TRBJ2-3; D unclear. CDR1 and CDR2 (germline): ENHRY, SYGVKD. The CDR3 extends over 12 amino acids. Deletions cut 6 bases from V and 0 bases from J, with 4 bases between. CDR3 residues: CAISTSTDTQYF. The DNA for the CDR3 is TGTGCCATCAGCACTAGCACAGATACGCAGTATTTT.

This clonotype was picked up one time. CDR3 bases: TGCAGTGCCACGCCGGTGGGGACTAGTTCCTACGAGCAGTACTTC. Its protein product is CSATPVGTSSYEQYF. V is TRBV20-1 and J is TRBJ2-7, with 8 bases identical to TRBD2. This CDR3 is 15 amino acids long. Germline V gene sequence: CDR1 DFQATT, CDR2 SNEGSKA (reference sequence). Germline trimming cut 6 bases from V and 1 base from J; bases unmatched to any gene: 11.

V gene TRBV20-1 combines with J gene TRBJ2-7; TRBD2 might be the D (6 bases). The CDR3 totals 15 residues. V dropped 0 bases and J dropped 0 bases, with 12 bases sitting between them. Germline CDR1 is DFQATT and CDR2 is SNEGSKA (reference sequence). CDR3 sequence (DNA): TGCAGTGCTAGAGATGGCAGCGGGTCCTCCTACGAGCAGTACTTC. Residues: CSARDGSGSSYEQYF.

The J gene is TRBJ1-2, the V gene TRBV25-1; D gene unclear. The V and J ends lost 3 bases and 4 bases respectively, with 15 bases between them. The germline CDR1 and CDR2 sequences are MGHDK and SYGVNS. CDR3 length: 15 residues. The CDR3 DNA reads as TGTGCCAGCAGTGACCCGACCTCGATGTTCTATGGCTACACCTTC. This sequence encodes CASSDPTSMFYGYTF.

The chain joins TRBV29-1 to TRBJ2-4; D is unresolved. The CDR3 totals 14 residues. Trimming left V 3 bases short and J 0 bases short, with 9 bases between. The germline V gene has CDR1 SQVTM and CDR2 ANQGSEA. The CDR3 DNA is TGCAGCGTTGAGCATCAACTAGCCAAAAACATTCAGTACTTC. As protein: CSVEHQLAKNIQYF.

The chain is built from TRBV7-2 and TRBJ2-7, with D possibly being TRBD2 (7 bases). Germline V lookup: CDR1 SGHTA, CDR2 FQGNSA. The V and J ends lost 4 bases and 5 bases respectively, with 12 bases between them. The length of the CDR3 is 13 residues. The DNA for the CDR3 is TGTGCCAGCAGCTGGCCCGGGGGGCACGAGCAGTACTTC. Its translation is CASSWPGGHEQYF.

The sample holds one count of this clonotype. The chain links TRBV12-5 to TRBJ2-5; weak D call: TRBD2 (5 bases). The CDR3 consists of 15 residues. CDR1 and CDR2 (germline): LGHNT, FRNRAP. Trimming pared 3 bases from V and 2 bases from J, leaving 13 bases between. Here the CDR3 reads CASGFGGHGQETQYF. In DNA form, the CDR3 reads TGTGCTAGTGGTTTTGGCGGGCACGGGCAAGAGACCCAGTACTTC.